A selection of T cell receptor beta chains follows, all from one sample in a study of cytomegalovirus exposure and HLA in healthy donors. Assay: immunoSEQ multiplex PCR; the TCRdb copy retains only in-frame clones and omits some. In the table there are 110,000 to 150,000 clones, more than 9.5% of which are singletons. Sequencing was performed on PBMCs. The receptors derive from a man aged 45-65 years in good health and CMV-seronegative. CDR3s leave out the opening cysteine and the closing phenylalanine or tryptophan. The order of the fields is clone size, V gene, J gene, CDR3 length, CDR3 protein. Size is stated for part of the rows, as once, few or many counts, or as a class when the clone is expanded.

-	TRBV5-1	TRBJ2-5	13	ASSLGPTGGETQY
-	TRBV9	TRBJ2-5	12	ASSDAPGQETQY
-	TRBV25-1	TRBJ2-7	13	ASSDPAGTSYEQY
few	TRBV9	TRBJ1-4	13	ASSASRGFNEKLF
few	TRBV19	TRBJ1-5	12	ASSLRQPNQPQH
-	TRBV5-1	TRBJ2-1	12	ASSYAGQTQGQF
few	TRBV2	TRBJ2-1	9	ASGQGDEQF
-	TRBV5-1	TRBJ1-1	13	ASRQKGGANTEAF
few	TRBV6-5	TRBJ1-1	13	ASSYGGGKLAEAF
-	TRBV5-4	TRBJ2-5	12	ASSAELYQETQY
once	TRBV7-9	TRBJ1-1	12	ASSFRDRETEAF
-	TRBV6-5	TRBJ1-5	12	ASTLTGINQPQH
-	TRBV21-1	TRBJ2-1	15	ASSRESTSDSYNEQF
-	TRBV11-3	TRBJ2-1	13	ASSPRGTSGDGQF
-	TRBV30	TRBJ1-4	12	AWSGTRGAGKLF
few	TRBV19	TRBJ1-1	10	AIGARNTEAF
few	TRBV18	TRBJ1-6	13	ASSPRSSYNSPLH
few	TRBV2	TRBJ2-3	14	ASSQQGTTLQGTQY
-	TRBV4-1	TRBJ2-7	12	ASSHPGTGKRQY
few	TRBV27	TRBJ1-4	12	ASKLGATNEKLF
few	TRBV2	TRBJ2-7	13	ASSARGSGGYEQY
-	TRBV28	TRBJ2-7	13	ASSLPWTSGGEQY
few	TRBV7-8	TRBJ2-5	11	ASSLWRQETQY
-	TRBV6-5	TRBJ2-5	12	ASSRQRNQETQY
-	TRBV28	TRBJ2-7	13	ASRLSSGSLGEQY
-	TRBV25-1	TRBJ1-4	15	ASSESGRELANEKLF
few	TRBV6-6	TRBJ2-7	13	ASSYSGTSGSEQY
few	TRBV5-1	TRBJ2-3	11	ASSSNRDRGSY
-	TRBV28	-	9	ASSLIHEQY
few	TRBV7-9	TRBJ2-1	13	ASSSRGGGNNEQF
few	TRBV5-1	TRBJ2-4	12	ASTYTLGGSIQY
few	TRBV7-2	TRBJ2-7	12	ASRPSSGPYEQY
-	TRBV2	TRBJ1-2	13	ASSQSQGTRYGYT
-	TRBV7-9	TRBJ2-1	10	ASSFIPNEQF
-	TRBV5-6	TRBJ2-1	14	ASSFGGGHSYNEQF
few	TRBV4-2	TRBJ1-1	14	ASSQEPTALNTEAF
-	TRBV5-1	TRBJ1-1	13	ASSLVTAKDTEAF
few	TRBV5-1	TRBJ2-2	12	ASSSGTITGELF
-	TRBV28	TRBJ2-3	12	ASRVAGVPDTQY
-	TRBV6-6	TRBJ2-5	12	ASSYLGRRETQY
few	TRBV7-3	TRBJ2-2	14	ASSLGTSANTGELF
few	TRBV27	TRBJ1-5	12	ASSFRDSNQPQH
-	TRBV28	TRBJ1-2	11	ASNKPGDYGYT
-	TRBV7-3	TRBJ2-5	11	ASSVGGGETQY